The 19 T cell receptor beta chains presented below share a single source sample, sequenced in a study of cytomegalovirus exposure and HLA in healthy donors. The PCR employed 60 Vbeta primers together with 13 Jbeta primers. Measured with immunoSEQ multiplex PCR; TCRdb has only the in-frame clones, and not every one. Of more than 150,000 clones in the sample, roughly 73% were seen once. The source material was PBMCs. Receptors originate from a woman in her thirties or forties in good health and CMV-seropositive.

This clone was seen only once. The chain joins TRBV5-1 to TRBJ1-5; the D gene is possibly TRBD1 (5 bases). The V end lost 4 bases, the J end lost 2 bases, and 16 bases lay between the germline ends. This CDR3 is 16 amino acids long. Germline V gene lookup returns CDR1 SGHRS and CDR2 YFSETQ. CDR3 nucleotides: TGCGCCAGCAGCCCGGGGGATCACGGTGGCAATCAGCCCCAGCATTTT. The encoded protein is CASSPGDHGGNQPQHF.

This clone occurred a few times. Written as DNA, the CDR3 is TGTGCCACCATCGGACTGGATACGCAGTATTTT. Translated, it gives CATIGLDTQYF. The chain combines TRBV19 with TRBJ2-3; TRBD2 might be the D (5 bases). V lost 10 bases and J lost 6, with 11 bases in between. CDR1 and CDR2 (germline): LNHDA, SQIVND (reference sequence). The CDR3 sequence is 11 residues long.

The chain is built from TRBV7-2 and TRBJ2-7; the D gene is possibly TRBD2 (5 bases). Germline V CDR1 and CDR2: SGHTA, FQGNSA. V lost 3 bases and J lost 3, with 9 bases in between. CDR3 length equals 13 residues. The CDR3 reads CASSLTTLYEQYF. In DNA, the CDR3 is TGTGCCAGCAGCTTGACTACCCTCTACGAGCAGTACTTC.

The chain is built from TRBV28 and TRBJ2-3, with D tentatively TRBD1 (6 bases). Germline lookup yields CDR1 MDHEN and CDR2 SYDVKM. CDR3 length equals 14 residues. V was clipped by 8 bases and J by 4 bases, with 16 bases between them. Here the CDR3 DNA reads TGTGCCAGCCAGGGGAGTTTGGGGGCAGATACGCAGTATTTT. It translates to CASQGSLGADTQYF.

This clone was picked up a small number of times. The rearrangement uses TRBV29-1 and TRBJ1-4, with 9 bases that match TRBD1. V lost 5 bases and J lost 1; bases outside the gene matches: 8. Germline lookup yields CDR1 SQVTM and CDR2 ANQGSEA. There are 16 residues in the CDR3. CDR3 nucleotide sequence: TGCAGCGTTTATCTGGGACAGGGAGGAACTAATGAAAAACTGTTTTTT. This sequence encodes CSVYLGQGGTNEKLFF. The whole variable domain, remainder taken from reference TRBV29-1 and TRBJ1-4, is SAVISQKPSRDICQRGTSLTIQCQVDSQVTMMFWYRQQPGQSLTLIATANQGSEATYESGFVIDKFPISRPNLTFSTLTVSNMSPEDSSIYLCSVYLGQGGTNEKLFFGSGTQLSVL.

This rearrangement joins TRBV4-3 to TRBJ2-6; TRBD2 matches 10 bases. This CDR3 comprises 17 residues. In germline, CDR1 is LGHNA, CDR2 YSLEER. V dropped 8 bases and J dropped 2; count of bases not matched to a gene: 9. The CDR3 nucleotides read TGCGCCAGCTCTAGGGCTAGCGGGAGTACTGGGGCCAACGTCCTGACTTTC. Translated: CASSRASGSTGANVLTF.

The chain links TRBV9 to TRBJ2-5, with 7 bases that match TRBD2. With V trimmed by 4 bases and J by 5 bases, 11 bases remained unmatched. Germline CDR1 is SGDLS and CDR2 is YYNGEE. This CDR3 is built from 15 residues. The CDR3 DNA follows: TGTGCCAGCAGCACGACGGCGGGAGTGGAGGAGACCCAGTACTTC. Its protein product is CASSTTAGVEETQYF.

V gene TRBV6-1 combines with J gene TRBJ2-3; 9 nucleotides align to TRBD1. Germline CDR1 is MNHNS and CDR2 is SASEGT. V shed 5 bases and J 5 bases; nucleotides not matched to a gene: 8. The CDR3 sequence is 15 residues long. In DNA form, the CDR3 reads TGTGCCAGCAGTCCCGGACAGGGGAGTAAAGATACGCAGTATTTT. Translated, it gives CASSPGQGSKDTQYF.

CDR3: CASSSGFGTGNQPQHF. For the CDR3, the DNA is TGTGCCAGTAGCTCTGGGTTCGGAACGGGGAATCAGCCCCAGCATTTT. The chain recombines TRBV19 with TRBJ1-5; D ambiguous. The CDR3 length is 16 residues. V was pared by 6 bases and J by 4 bases, with 19 bases between. Germline lookup yields CDR1 LNHDA and CDR2 SQIVND (reference sequence).

This chain joins TRBV30 and TRBJ2-7; 7 positions agree with TRBD1. From germline, CDR1 is GTSNPN and CDR2 SVGIG (reference sequence). J lost 7 bases, V lost 4 bases, and 10 bases had no gene match. This CDR3 has 13 amino acids. CDR3: CAWTRDSLNEQYF. The CDR3 DNA reads TGTGCCTGGACTCGGGACAGCCTTAATGAGCAGTACTTC. The full variable domain, with the rest looked up from reference TRBV30 and TRBJ2-7, is SQTIHQWPATLVQPVGSPLSLECTVEGTSNPNLYWYRQAAGRGLQLLFYSVGIGQISSEVPQNLSASRPQDRQFILSSKKLLLSDSGFYLCAWTRDSLNEQYFGPGTRLTVT.

CDR3 amino acids: CASSATSGSSYNEQFF. The CDR3 DNA is TGCGCCAGCAGCGCGACTAGCGGGAGCTCCTACAATGAGCAGTTCTTC. The rearrangement links TRBV5-1 to TRBJ2-1; 12 nucleotides line up with TRBD2. J lost 0 bases, V lost 4 bases, and 2 bases had no gene match. Per the germline V gene, CDR1 is SGHRS and CDR2 is YFSETQ. The CDR3 is 16 residues long.

The DNA for the CDR3 is TGTGCCAGCAATCCTTCCGCCTACAATGAGCAGTTCTTC. It yields the protein CASNPSAYNEQFF. This chain joins TRBV2 and TRBJ2-1; the D is unclear. V was clipped by 7 bases and J by 2 bases, with 9 bases between them. The CDR3 runs to 13 residues. Germline V gene data show CDR1 as SNHLY and CDR2 as FYNNEI.

This chain uses TRBV6-6 with TRBJ1-3; TRBD1 aligns across 8 bases. From germline, CDR1 is MNHNY and CDR2 SVGAGI (reference sequence). The CDR3 runs to 16 residues. V was clipped by 6 bases and J by 0 bases; unmatched bases: 7. CDR3 loop: CASSRTGLSSGNTIYF. The DNA for the CDR3 is TGTGCCAGCAGCCGGACAGGGCTCAGCTCTGGAAACACCATATATTTT.

The genes are TRBV11-2 and TRBJ2-1; 7 positions agree with TRBD2. Trimming at V came to 1 base and at J to 9 bases, leaving 9 bases not matched to a gene. The CDR3 length is 15 residues. The germline V gene has CDR1 SGHAT and CDR2 FQNNGV. The chain's CDR3 is CASSLVASGFIEQFF. DNA of the CDR3: TGTGCCAGCAGCTTAGTTGCTAGCGGATTCATTGAGCAGTTCTTC.

J is TRBJ2-3 and V is TRBV18; maybe TRBD1 (8 bases). This CDR3 spans 19 amino acids. Germline assignment: CDR1 KGHSH and CDR2 LQKENI. V lost 4 bases to trimming and J lost 8 bases, with 31 bases between them. The chain's CDR3 is CASSLTPPTGEGKVGTQYF. For the CDR3, the DNA is TGTGCCAGCTCACTCACCCCCCCGACAGGGGAGGGGAAGGTGGGTACGCAGTATTTT.

The V call is TRBV29-1, the J call TRBJ2-7; a possible D gene is TRBD2 (6 bases). Looked up from germline, CDR1 is SQVTM and CDR2 is ANQGSEA. This CDR3 region has 12 residues. The V and J ends lost 4 bases and 7 bases respectively, with 14 bases between them. The CDR3 loop reads CSVVSSAGEQYF. CDR3 bases: TGCAGCGTTGTTTCTAGCGCGGGGGAGCAGTACTTC.

The chain joins TRBV4-1 to TRBJ2-7, with 13 bases matching TRBD2. V lost 1 base to trimming and J lost 1 base; unmatched junction nucleotides: 4. The CDR3 runs 17 residues. Germline values: CDR1 MGHRA, CDR2 YSYEKL. The CDR3 DNA reads as TGCGCCAGCAGCCAAGGGTGGACTAGCGGGAGTTCCTACGAGCAGTACTTC. This encodes CASSQGWTSGSSYEQYF.

The chain employs TRBV19 and TRBJ2-7, with D tentatively TRBD1 (6 bases). Germline CDR1 is LNHDA and CDR2 is SQIVND (reference sequence). The CDR3 runs 12 residues. With 5 bases removed from V and 4 bases from J, the gap between germline ends came to 9 bases. The chain's CDR3 is CASSPTGYEQYF. CDR3 coding DNA: TGTGCCAGTAGTCCCACAGGGTACGAGCAGTACTTC.

The chain combines TRBV28 with TRBJ1-5; D remains ambiguous. CDR3 length equals 12 residues. The germline V gene has CDR1 MDHEN and CDR2 SYDVKM. V gave up 7 bases and J gave up 4 bases, with 8 bases separating them. The CDR3 nucleotides read TGTGCCAGCAACATTCCGAATCAGCCCCAGCATTTT. As protein: CASNIPNQPQHF. Filled out from reference TRBV28 and TRBJ1-5, the complete variable domain reads DVKVTQSSRYLVKRTGEKVFLECVQDMDHENMFWYRQDPGLGLRLIYFSYDVKMKEKGDIPEGYSVSREKKERFSLILESASTNQTSMYLCASNIPNQPQHFGDGTRLSIL.